The 8 T cell receptor beta chains below all came from one sample that was sequenced in a study of cytomegalovirus exposure and HLA in healthy donors. PCR involved 60 Vbeta and 13 Jbeta primers. The method was immunoSEQ multiplex PCR; TCRdb's version includes in-frame clones alone and lacks a portion of them. This sample has some 150,000 clones, with roughly 80% found just once. The sample was PBMCs. These receptor sequences come from a woman aged 18 to 35 in good health and CMV-seronegative.

The rearrangement uses TRBV5-1 and TRBJ2-3; 11 nucleotides match TRBD2. CDR3 size: 17 residues. Trimming cost V 3 bases and J 4 bases; bases outside gene matches: 10. The germline V gene encodes CDR1 SGHRS and CDR2 YFSETQ. For the CDR3, the DNA is TGCGCCAGCAGCTGGGTCCTACTAGCGGGAGCGGCAGATACGCAGTATTTT. Its protein is CASSWVLLAGAADTQYF.

The V and J genes are TRBV18 and TRBJ2-7, with D possibly TRBD2 on 5 matching bases. Germline V gene sequence: CDR1 KGHSH, CDR2 LQKENI. Trimming stripped 4 bases from V and 5 bases from J, with 9 bases between. The CDR3 is made up of 12 amino acids. The CDR3 coding sequence is TGTGCCAGCTCACGAGGGAGAGACGAGCAGTACTTC. It is translated as CASSRGRDEQYF.

The chain recombines TRBV5-1 with TRBJ2-2; the D is unclear. The length of the CDR3 is 16 residues. V dropped 0 bases and J dropped 0 bases, with 9 bases sitting between them. Germline V gene data show CDR1 as SGHRS and CDR2 as YFSETQ. CDR3 region: CASSLAYNANTGELFF. The DNA for the CDR3 is TGCGCCAGCAGCTTGGCTTACAACGCGAACACCGGGGAGCTGTTTTTT.

V is TRBV4-2 and J is TRBJ2-2; TRBD2 agrees at 15 bases. The trim removed 1 base at V and 4 bases at J, leaving 4 bases unmatched. The CDR3 length is 18 residues. Germline V gene sequence: CDR1 LGHNA, CDR2 YNFKEQ. CDR3 in amino acids: CASSQGTSGRAGTGELFF. In nucleotides, the CDR3 is TGTGCCAGCAGCCAAGGGACTAGCGGGAGGGCCGGCACCGGGGAGCTGTTTTTT.

This clone was observed a handful of times. This chain connects TRBV18 to TRBJ1-2; D is unclear. V was cut by 2 bases and J by 7 bases, with 11 bases left in between. Germline CDR1 and CDR2: KGHSH and LQKENI. The CDR3 consists of 13 residues. The CDR3 DNA reads TGTGCCAGCTCACCAGAAGAGAGTCGTGGCTACACCTTC. Translation: CASSPEESRGYTF.

The rearrangement joins TRBV7-2 to TRBJ2-7, with a possible D match to TRBD2 (6 bases). CDR1 and CDR2 from the germline V gene are SGHTA and FQGNSA. V lost 5 bases and J 6 bases, leaving 11 bases between the germline ends. This CDR3 comprises 12 residues. CDR3 coding DNA: TGTGCCAGCAGCGCAGCGCGGGGCGAGCAGTACTTC. Protein product: CASSAARGEQYF. The full variable domain, in which reference TRBV7-2 and TRBJ2-7 provide the parts outside the CDR3, is GAGVSQSPSNKVTEKGKDVELRCDPISGHTALYWYRQSLGQGLEFLIYFQGNSAPDKSGLPSDRFSAERTGGSVSTLTIQRTQQEDSAVYLCASSAARGEQYFGPGTRLTVT.

J is TRBJ2-7 and V is TRBV5-4, with D possibly being TRBD2 (6 bases). Germline CDR1 is SGHNT and CDR2 is YYREEE (reference sequence). V lost 0 bases to trimming and J lost 1 base, with 11 bases between them. The CDR3 extends over 15 amino acids. The CDR3 sequence is CASSLERLVSYEQYF. The DNA for the CDR3 is TGTGCCAGCAGCTTGGAGCGACTAGTTTCCTACGAGCAGTACTTC.

J is TRBJ1-4 and V is TRBV30, with D tentatively TRBD1 (6 bases). V was clipped by 2 bases and J by 7 bases, with 14 bases between them. Per the germline V gene, CDR1 is GTSNPN and CDR2 is SVGIG (reference sequence). The CDR3 consists of 14 residues. The CDR3 DNA reads TGTGCCTGGAGTTTGGGAGCACAGGGTGAAAAACTGTTTTTT. Translation: CAWSLGAQGEKLFF.